The 30 T cell receptor beta chains given below trace back to one sample, sequenced in a study of Graves' ophthalmopathy and Graves' hyperthyroidism. The TCR beta CDR3 regions underwent amplification from RNA transcripts. Second-round multiplex PCR came after first-round RT-PCR with HTBI primers. TCRdb used MiXCR to reprocess the multiplex PCR reads, holding one entry per CDR3 protein. This sample has around 670,000 distinct CDR3 sequences, with about 44% found just once. Sequenced: peripheral blood. Receptors originate from an adult man with Graves' ophthalmopathy.

There are a few counts of this clonotype. For the CDR3, the DNA is TGTGCTAGTGGGAGACTAGCCGAGGAGACCCAGTACTTC. It is translated as CASGRLAEETQYF. The V gene is TRBV12-5, the J gene TRBJ2-5, with 7 bases fitting TRBD2. In germline, CDR1 is LGHNT, CDR2 FRNRAP. CDR3 size: 13 residues. V dropped 6 bases and J dropped 5; count of bases not matched to a gene: 6.

This clonotype was detected many times. The chain couples TRBV29-1 to TRBJ1-2; the match to TRBD1 covers 7 bases. Germline V gene data show CDR1 as SQVTM and CDR2 as ANQGSEA. The CDR3 runs to 13 residues. V shed 0 bases, J shed 7 bases, and the junction held 5 bases outside the gene matches. CDR3: CSVEDRGSRGYTF. The DNA of the CDR3 is TGCAGCGTTGAAGACAGGGGGAGTCGTGGCTACACCTTC.

About this clonotype itself: The junction departs from germline at one end; a sequencing error may be responsible. V and J are TRBV20-1 and TRBJ1-2; D might be TRBD1 (5 bases). The CDR3 has 13 residues. From germline, CDR1 is DFQATT and CDR2 SNEGSKA (reference sequence). Here the CDR3 reads CSAGDRANYGYTF. CDR3 in DNA: TGCAGTGCTGGAGACAGAGCTAACTATGGCTACACCTTC.

The V and J genes are TRBV10-2 and TRBJ1-6; D is uncertain. CDR3 length: 15 residues. Trimming removed 7 bases at V and 9 bases at J, with 19 bases between. CDR1 WSHSY and CDR2 SAAADI come from the germline V gene. CDR3 loop: CASTLLWGLGSPLHF. Here the CDR3 DNA reads TGCGCCAGCACCCTACTTTGGGGATTGGGTTCACCCCTCCACTTT.

This clonotype was seen more than once but under ten times. The chain is built from TRBV20-1 and TRBJ2-7; 7 nucleotides agree with TRBD1. There are 11 residues in the CDR3. Losses at the gene ends were 6 bases for V and 3 bases for J; bases not matched to a gene: 2. Germline V gene sequence: CDR1 DFQATT, CDR2 SNEGSKA (reference sequence). The CDR3 sequence: CSAQGVYEQYF. DNA for the CDR3: TGCAGTGCCCAGGGGGTCTACGAGCAGTACTTC.

The gene calls are TRBV7-9 and TRBJ1-1, with no clear D. In germline, CDR1 is SEHNR, CDR2 FQNEAQ (reference sequence). Trimming pared 6 bases from V and 7 bases from J, leaving 15 bases between. The CDR3 is 13 residues long. The CDR3 sequence is CASSLHSGSEAFF. The CDR3 coding sequence is TGTGCCAGCAGTTTACATTCGGGGAGTGAAGCTTTCTTT.

As to this clonotype: Since no conserved phenylalanine or tryptophan closes the CDR3, a read error is the likely cause. The gene calls are TRBV20-1 and TRBJ2-3; 11 positions agree with TRBD2. The CDR3 totals 16 residues. Germline CDR1 is DFQATT and CDR2 is SNEGSKA (reference sequence). V lost 2 bases to trimming and J lost 11 bases; unmatched junction nucleotides: 15. CDR3 bases: TGCAGTGCTAGATCCCAACTAGCGGGAGCTTACAATGAGCAGTATTTG. The encoded protein is CSARSQLAGAYNEQYL.

There are many counts of this clonotype. The CDR3 is CASSSRRLAKETQYF. CDR3 nucleotides: TGTGCCAGCAGCTCCCGTCGTCTAGCGAAAGAGACCCAGTACTTC. This chain connects TRBV7-2 to TRBJ2-5; the D gene is possibly TRBD2 (6 bases). The CDR3 spans 15 residues. Germline V gives CDR1 SGHTA, CDR2 FQGNSA. Trimming took off 4 bases at V and 3 bases at J, with 15 bases between the two ends. The full variable domain, rest sourced from reference TRBV7-2 and TRBJ2-5, is GAGVSQSPSNKVTEKGKDVELRCDPISGHTALYWYRQSLGQGLEFLIYFQGNSAPDKSGLPSDRFSAERTGGSVSTLTIQRTQQEDSAVYLCASSSRRLAKETQYFGPGTRLLVL.

This clonotype showed up many times. The chain has TRBV25-1 and TRBJ1-2; D is perhaps TRBD1 (5 bases). Germline V gene lookup returns CDR1 MGHDK and CDR2 SYGVNS. The CDR3 has 15 residues. Trimming took 7 bases from V and 4 from J, leaving 19 bases between them. DNA for the CDR3: TGTGCCAGCACCGCGTCAGGGCGATGGAGCTATGGCTACACCTTC. Its translation is CASTASGRWSYGYTF.

This clonotype was seen more than once but under ten times. This chain links TRBV19 with TRBJ1-4; no clear D. CDR3 length: 11 residues. Looked up from germline, CDR1 is LNHDA and CDR2 is SQIVND (reference sequence). V lost 7 bases and J lost 7, with 7 bases in between. The CDR3, as DNA: TGTGCCAGTATCCGGGGTGAAAAACTGTTTTTT. Protein: CASIRGEKLFF.

This clonotype occurred a few times. This rearrangement joins TRBV7-9 to TRBJ2-5; 9 bases fit TRBD2. The CDR3 totals 16 residues. The V segment lost 8 bases and the J segment 0 bases; nucleotides outside the gene matches: 10. Germline assignment: CDR1 SEHNR and CDR2 FQNEAQ (reference sequence). CDR3 DNA sequence: TGTGCCAGCCTCTCTAGCGGGGAGATGTACCAAGAGACCCAGTACTTC. This codes for CASLSSGEMYQETQYF.

The chain recombines TRBV12-3 or TRBV12-4 with TRBJ2-7; 7 bases fit TRBD2. The CDR3 is 14 residues long. The J segment lost 2 bases and the V segment lost 6 bases, leaving 7 bases of the junction unmatched. The CDR3 bases are TGTGCCAGCAGGACCGGGGGGTCCCCCTACGAGCAGTACTTC. Translation gives CASRTGGSPYEQYF.

The chain links TRBV9 to TRBJ1-6; D is uncertain. The CDR3 has 14 residues. Trimming removed 5 bases from V and 7 bases from J, with 13 bases in between. Germline loops: CDR1 SGDLS, CDR2 YYNGEE. This chain's CDR3 is CASSLLRANSPLHF. CDR3 DNA: TGTGCCAGCAGTTTACTAAGAGCGAATTCACCCCTCCACTTT.

Comment on this clonotype: With a much larger clone just one base away, this may be a read error. The CDR3 does not close with the conserved phenylalanine or tryptophan, likely indicating a read error. The chain carries TRBV10-1 and TRBJ2-6, with D uncertain. The germline gives CDR1 WNHNN, CDR2 SYGVQD (reference sequence). The CDR3 spans 17 residues. CDR3: CASSLGSYYSGANVLTS. The CDR3 nucleotides read TGTGCCAGCAGCTTAGGCTCATACTACTCTGGGGCCAACGTCCTGACTTCC.

The chain employs TRBV20-1 and TRBJ2-7, with no clear D. The CDR3 covers 13 residues. The germline V and J ends were trimmed by 3 bases and 2 bases, with 11 bases remaining between them. Per germline, CDR1 DFQATT and CDR2 SNEGSKA (reference sequence). This CDR3 is CSASRAATYEQYF. The CDR3 DNA reads as TGCAGTGCTAGTCGAGCAGCCACCTACGAGCAGTACTTC.

This clonotype was observed at least ten times. V and J are TRBV7-2 and TRBJ2-7; D remains unclear. The germline CDR1 and CDR2 sequences are SGHTA and FQGNSA. CDR3 length equals 12 residues. Between the trimmed V and J ends, which lost 5 bases and 2 bases, there was a span of 7 bases. CDR3 in amino acids: CASSPTAYEQYF. DNA for the CDR3: TGTGCCAGCAGCCCCACGGCCTACGAGCAGTACTTC.

This clonotype was observed at least ten times. This chain connects TRBV29-1 to TRBJ1-1; no clear D gene. The CDR3 spans 13 residues. V was trimmed by 5 bases and J by 1 base, leaving 11 bases between them. Germline V gives CDR1 SQVTM, CDR2 ANQGSEA. The CDR3 loop reads CSVTTRGNTEAFF. DNA for the CDR3: TGCAGCGTTACCACACGGGGGAACACTGAAGCTTTCTTT.

Details on this clonotype: Given a much more abundant clone one base away, this may be a read error. V and J are TRBV24-1 and TRBJ1-1, with 8 nucleotides matching TRBD1. The V segment lost 8 bases and the J segment 2 bases; nucleotides outside the gene matches: 3. From germline, CDR1 is KGHDR and CDR2 SFDVKD. The CDR3 runs 13 residues. The CDR3, as DNA: TGTGCCACCAAAGGACAGGGAAACACTGAAGCTTTCTTT. The encoded protein is CATKGQGNTEAFF.

There are many counts of this clonotype. The chain couples TRBV7-2 to TRBJ2-7; 8 bases are a match to TRBD1. Per the germline V gene, CDR1 is SGHTA and CDR2 is FQGNSA. V lost 4 bases and J lost 2; bases outside the gene matches: 4. The CDR3 contains 14 residues. CDR3 sequence: CASSWDRTTYEQYF. The CDR3 coding sequence is TGTGCCAGCAGCTGGGACAGGACGACCTACGAGCAGTACTTC.

This clonotype came up a few times. The rearrangement joins TRBV29-1 to TRBJ2-2; tentatively, D is TRBD1 or TRBD2 (5 bases each). In germline, CDR1 is SQVTM, CDR2 ANQGSEA. The germline V and J ends were trimmed by 0 bases and 11 bases, with 22 bases remaining between them. The CDR3 extends over 16 amino acids. The DNA for the CDR3 is TGCAGCGTTGAAGAGGCGAAGGGGAGCGAACTCGGCGAGCTGTTTTTT. Translated: CSVEEAKGSELGELFF.

This clonotype was observed many times. The CDR3 is CASSLRNGNTIYF. CDR3 DNA: TGTGCCAGCAGCTTGAGAAACGGAAACACCATATATTTT. This rearrangement joins TRBV5-8 to TRBJ1-3; D unresolved. The germline CDR1 and CDR2 sequences are SGHTS and YDEGEE. The CDR3 totals 13 residues. V was clipped by 1 base and J by 4 bases, with 6 bases between them.

This clonotype was seen many times. The rearrangement uses TRBV10-2 and TRBJ1-3; perhaps TRBD1 as D (6 bases). V lost 7 bases, J lost 3 bases, and 16 bases lay in between. Per the germline V gene, CDR1 is WSHSY and CDR2 is SAAADI. The CDR3 loop spans 15 amino acids. The CDR3 loop is CASMKRTVGGNTIYF. The CDR3 DNA reads TGCGCCAGCATGAAAAGGACAGTGGGTGGAAACACCATATATTTT.

This chain uses TRBV12-3 or TRBV12-4 with TRBJ2-2, with 8 nucleotides matching TRBD1. Trimming at V came to 6 bases and at J to 3 bases, leaving 6 bases not matched to a gene. This CDR3 contains 15 residues. The CDR3, as DNA: TGTGCCAGCAGCCCAGGACAGGGATACACCGGGGAGCTGTTTTTT. Protein sequence: CASSPGQGYTGELFF.

A word on this clonotype: A much larger clonotype is one base distant, so this may be a read error. This chain joins TRBV11-1 and TRBJ2-7; D not resolved. The V gene lost 2 bases and the J gene lost 5 bases, with 10 bases spanning the gap. Germline CDR1 SGHAT, CDR2 FQDESV (reference sequence). The CDR3 runs to 13 residues. This CDR3 reads CASSLLTAHEQYF. For the CDR3, the DNA is TGTGCCAGCAGCTTACTTACGGCGCACGAGCAGTACTTC. The whole variable domain, remainder taken from reference TRBV11-1 and TRBJ2-7, is EAEVAQSPRYKITEKSQAVAFWCDPISGHATLYWYRQILGQGPELLVQFQDESVVDDSQLPKDRFSAERLKGVDSTLKIQPAELGDSAMYLCASSLLTAHEQYFGPGTRLTVT.

The chain couples TRBV29-1 to TRBJ1-3; perhaps TRBD1 as D (5 bases). This CDR3 is 14 amino acids long. Per the germline V gene, CDR1 is SQVTM and CDR2 is ANQGSEA. V was clipped by 7 bases and J by 0 bases, with 13 bases between them. The CDR3 DNA reads TGCAGCGCCGACAGCTATTACTCTGGAAACACCATATATTTT. Protein sequence: CSADSYYSGNTIYF.

Ten or more counts support this clonotype. This sequence joins TRBV7-2 and TRBJ1-2, with a weak D call TRBD1 (5 bases). The germline V gene encodes CDR1 SGHTA and CDR2 FQGNSA. Trimming removed 6 bases at V and 4 bases at J, with 18 bases between. CDR3 size: 15 residues. The chain's CDR3 is CASSLRTAGGYGYTF. The CDR3, as DNA: TGTGCCAGCAGTTTAAGGACGGCGGGGGGCTATGGCTACACCTTC. The whole variable domain, remainder taken from reference TRBV7-2 and TRBJ1-2, is GAGVSQSPSNKVTEKGKDVELRCDPISGHTALYWYRQSLGQGLEFLIYFQGNSAPDKSGLPSDRFSAERTGGSVSTLTIQRTQQEDSAVYLCASSLRTAGGYGYTFGSGTRLTVV.

This rearrangement joins TRBV19 to TRBJ1-6; the D gene is possibly TRBD1 (6 bases). Germline V gene data show CDR1 as LNHDA and CDR2 as SQIVND (reference sequence). The CDR3 has 13 amino acids. V lost 10 bases and J lost 7, with 14 bases in between. CDR3 residues: CATKQGFNSPLHF. The CDR3 nucleotides are TGTGCCACCAAACAGGGTTTCAATTCACCCCTCCACTTT.

The chain uses TRBV29-1 and TRBJ1-1; D is uncertain. The CDR3 runs 11 residues. V lost 6 bases, J lost 0 bases, and 5 bases lay in between. Looked up from germline, CDR1 is SQVTM and CDR2 is ANQGSEA. Here the CDR3 DNA reads TGCAGCGTGGGATTGAACACTGAAGCTTTCTTT. Translation gives CSVGLNTEAFF.

This clonotype was seen many times. The gene calls are TRBV7-2 and TRBJ1-2; D unclear. The CDR3 sequence is 15 residues long. Trimming shortened V by 0 bases and J by 4 bases, and 12 bases separated the two germline ends. CDR1 is SGHTA and CDR2 is FQGNSA in the germline V gene. The CDR3 DNA reads as TGTGCCAGCAGCTTAGCTCCAGACCAAGTCTATGGCTACACCTTC. This translates into CASSLAPDQVYGYTF.

V and J are TRBV7-8 and TRBJ2-2, with TRBD2 matching over 10 bases. Germline trimming cut 5 bases from V and 5 bases from J; bases unmatched to any gene: 8. This CDR3 is 16 amino acids long. Germline assignment: CDR1 SGHVS and CDR2 FQNEAQ. The CDR3 DNA reads TGTGCCAGCAGCGACCTAGCGGGGGTGGGGACCGGGGAGCTGTTTTTT. Translated: CASSDLAGVGTGELFF.